This record concerns one T cell receptor beta chain sequence. Its antigen is currently unknown. The CDR3 totals 12 residues. V was clipped by 2 bases and J by 9 bases, with 9 bases between them. From germline, CDR1 is SNHLY and CDR2 FYNNEI. Assay used: immunoSEQ multiplex PCR; TCRdb lists only in-frame clones, some missing. Found here are tens of thousands of clones, 89% of them singletons; the top ten hold about 11%. The data were taken from a study of OX40 agonist ivuxolimab in advanced cancers. Whole-study results and caveats: On average, CD8+ T cells showed a greater number of expanded clones than CD4+.

Source: CD4+ or CD8+ T cells sorted from blood, taken in a trial of the OX40 agonist ivuxolimab. J is TRBJ2-3 and V is TRBV2; TRBD1 is a possible D gene (5 bases). The origin of this receptor is an adult with an advanced solid tumor such as melanoma, head and neck, liver or kidney cancer. In DNA form, the CDR3 reads TGTGCCAGCAGTGAAAGGGGATGGACGCAGTATTTT. It codes for CASSERGWTQYF.